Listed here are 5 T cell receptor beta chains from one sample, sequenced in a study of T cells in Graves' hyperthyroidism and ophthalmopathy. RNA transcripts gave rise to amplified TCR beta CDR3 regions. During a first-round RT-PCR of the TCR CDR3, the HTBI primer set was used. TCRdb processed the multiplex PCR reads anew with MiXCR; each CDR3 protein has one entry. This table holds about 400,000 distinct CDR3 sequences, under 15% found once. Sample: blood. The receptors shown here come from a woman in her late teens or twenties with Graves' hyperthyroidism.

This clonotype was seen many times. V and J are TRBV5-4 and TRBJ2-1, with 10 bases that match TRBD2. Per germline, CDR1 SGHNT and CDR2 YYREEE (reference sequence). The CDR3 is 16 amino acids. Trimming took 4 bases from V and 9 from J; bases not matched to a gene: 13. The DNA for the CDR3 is TGTGCCAGCAGCCGCCTCTTGCTAGCGGGAGATGCTGAGCAGTTCTTC. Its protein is CASSRLLLAGDAEQFF.

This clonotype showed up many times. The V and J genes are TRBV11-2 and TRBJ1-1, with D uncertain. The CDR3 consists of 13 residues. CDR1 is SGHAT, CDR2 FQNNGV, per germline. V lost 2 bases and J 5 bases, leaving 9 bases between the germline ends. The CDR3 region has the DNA TGTGCCAGCAGCTTACAACTAGAGACTGAAGCTTTCTTT. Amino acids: CASSLQLETEAFF.

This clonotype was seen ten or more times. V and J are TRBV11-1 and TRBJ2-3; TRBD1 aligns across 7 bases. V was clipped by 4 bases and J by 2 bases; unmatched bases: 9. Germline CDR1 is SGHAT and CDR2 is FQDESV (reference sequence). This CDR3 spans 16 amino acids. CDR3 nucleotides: TGTGCCAGCAGCTCGTGGGGACAGCAGGCCACAGATACGCAGTATTTT. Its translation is CASSSWGQQATDTQYF.

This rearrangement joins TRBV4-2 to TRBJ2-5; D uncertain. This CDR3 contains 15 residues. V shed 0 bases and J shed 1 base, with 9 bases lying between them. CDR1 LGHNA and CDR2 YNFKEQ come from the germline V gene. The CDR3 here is CASSQDPEPQETQYF. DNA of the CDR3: TGTGCCAGCAGCCAAGATCCGGAGCCCCAAGAGACCCAGTACTTC.

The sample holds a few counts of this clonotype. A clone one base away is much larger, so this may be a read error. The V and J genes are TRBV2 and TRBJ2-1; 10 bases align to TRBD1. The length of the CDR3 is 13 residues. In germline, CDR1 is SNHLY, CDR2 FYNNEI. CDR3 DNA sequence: TGTGCCAGCAGCAGACAGGGGGCCGGTGAGCAGTCCTTC. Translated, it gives CASSRQGAGEQSF.